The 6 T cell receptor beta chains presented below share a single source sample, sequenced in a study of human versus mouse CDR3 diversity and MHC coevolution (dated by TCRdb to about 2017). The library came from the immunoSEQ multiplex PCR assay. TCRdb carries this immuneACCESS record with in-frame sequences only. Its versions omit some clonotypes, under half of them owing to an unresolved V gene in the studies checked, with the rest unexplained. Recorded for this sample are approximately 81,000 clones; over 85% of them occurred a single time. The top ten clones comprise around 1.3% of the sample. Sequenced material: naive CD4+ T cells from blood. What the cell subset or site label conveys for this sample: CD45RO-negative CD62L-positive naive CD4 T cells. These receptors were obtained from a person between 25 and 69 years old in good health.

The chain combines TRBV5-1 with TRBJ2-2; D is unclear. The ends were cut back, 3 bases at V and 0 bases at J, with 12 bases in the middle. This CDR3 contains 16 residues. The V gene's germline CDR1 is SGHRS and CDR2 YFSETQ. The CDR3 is CASSYFQASNTGELFF. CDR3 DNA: TGCGCCAGCAGCTACTTCCAGGCGTCGAACACCGGGGAGCTGTTTTTT.

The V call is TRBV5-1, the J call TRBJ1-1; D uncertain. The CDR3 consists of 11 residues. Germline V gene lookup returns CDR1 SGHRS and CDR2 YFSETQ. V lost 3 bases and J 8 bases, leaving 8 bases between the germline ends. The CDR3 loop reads CASSSTTEAFF. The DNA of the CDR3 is TGCGCCAGCAGCTCCACGACAGAAGCTTTCTTT.

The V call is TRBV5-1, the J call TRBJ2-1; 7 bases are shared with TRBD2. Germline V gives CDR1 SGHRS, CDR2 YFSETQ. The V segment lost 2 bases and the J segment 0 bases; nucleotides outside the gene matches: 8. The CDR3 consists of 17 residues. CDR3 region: CASSFMSGGISYNEQFF. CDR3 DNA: TGCGCCAGCAGCTTTATGTCCGGGGGGATCTCCTACAATGAGCAGTTCTTC.

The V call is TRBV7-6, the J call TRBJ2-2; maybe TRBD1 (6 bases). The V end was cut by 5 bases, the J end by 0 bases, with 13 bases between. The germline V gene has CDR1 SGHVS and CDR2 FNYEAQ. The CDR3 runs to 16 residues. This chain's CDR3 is CASSPLTGPNTGELFF. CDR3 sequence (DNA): TGTGCCAGCAGCCCGCTGACAGGCCCGAACACCGGGGAGCTGTTTTTT.

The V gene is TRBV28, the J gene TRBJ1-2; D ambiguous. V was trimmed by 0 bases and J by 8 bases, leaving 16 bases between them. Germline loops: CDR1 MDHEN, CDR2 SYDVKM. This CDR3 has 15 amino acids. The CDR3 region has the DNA TGTGCCAGCAGTTTATGGGGAAGGGAGTCGAGGGGCTACACCTTC. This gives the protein CASSLWGRESRGYTF.

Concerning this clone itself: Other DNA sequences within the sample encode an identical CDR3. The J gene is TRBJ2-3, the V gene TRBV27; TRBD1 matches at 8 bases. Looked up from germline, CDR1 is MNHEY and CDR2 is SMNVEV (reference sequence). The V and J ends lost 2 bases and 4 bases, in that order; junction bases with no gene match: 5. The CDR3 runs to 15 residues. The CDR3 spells CASSLRQGIADTQYF. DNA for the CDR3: TGTGCCAGCAGTTTAAGACAGGGGATCGCAGATACGCAGTATTTT.